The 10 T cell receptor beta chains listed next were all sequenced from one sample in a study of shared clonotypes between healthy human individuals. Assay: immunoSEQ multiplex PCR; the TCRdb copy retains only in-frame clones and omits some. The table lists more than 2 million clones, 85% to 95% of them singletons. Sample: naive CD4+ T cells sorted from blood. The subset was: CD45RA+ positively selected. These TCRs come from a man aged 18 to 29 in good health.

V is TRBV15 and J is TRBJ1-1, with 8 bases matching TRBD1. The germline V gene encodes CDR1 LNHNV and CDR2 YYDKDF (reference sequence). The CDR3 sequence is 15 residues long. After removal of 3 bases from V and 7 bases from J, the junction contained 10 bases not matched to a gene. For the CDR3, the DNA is TGTGCCACCAGCAGGACGTGGACAGGGCGGGATGAAGCTTTCTTT. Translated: CATSRTWTGRDEAFF.

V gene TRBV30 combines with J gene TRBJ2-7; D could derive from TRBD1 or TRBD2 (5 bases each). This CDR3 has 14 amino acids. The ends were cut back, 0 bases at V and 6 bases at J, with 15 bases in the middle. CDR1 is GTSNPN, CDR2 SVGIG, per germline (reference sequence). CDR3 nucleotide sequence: TGTGCCTGGAGTGTACGGGGCAGGGTGAGCGAGCAGTACTTC. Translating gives CAWSVRGRVSEQYF.

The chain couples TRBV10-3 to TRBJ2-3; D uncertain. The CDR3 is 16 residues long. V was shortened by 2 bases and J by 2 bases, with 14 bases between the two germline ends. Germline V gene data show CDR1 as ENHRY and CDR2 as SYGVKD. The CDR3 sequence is CAISEGPRTPTDTQYF. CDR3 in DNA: TGTGCCATCAGTGAGGGGCCCCGGACCCCCACAGATACGCAGTATTTT.

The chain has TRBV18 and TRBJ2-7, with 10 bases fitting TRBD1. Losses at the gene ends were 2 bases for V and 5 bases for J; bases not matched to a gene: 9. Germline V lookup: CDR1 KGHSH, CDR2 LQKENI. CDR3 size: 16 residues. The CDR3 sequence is CASSPNGQGVYHEQYF. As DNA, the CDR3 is TGTGCCAGCTCACCAAATGGACAGGGGGTTTACCACGAGCAGTACTTC.

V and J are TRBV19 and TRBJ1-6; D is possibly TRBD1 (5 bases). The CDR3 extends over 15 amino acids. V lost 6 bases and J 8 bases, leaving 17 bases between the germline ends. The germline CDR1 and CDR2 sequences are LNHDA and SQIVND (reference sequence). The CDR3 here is CASSADRGLYSPLHF. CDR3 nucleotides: TGTGCCAGTAGCGCGGACCGGGGCCTCTATTCACCCCTCCACTTT.

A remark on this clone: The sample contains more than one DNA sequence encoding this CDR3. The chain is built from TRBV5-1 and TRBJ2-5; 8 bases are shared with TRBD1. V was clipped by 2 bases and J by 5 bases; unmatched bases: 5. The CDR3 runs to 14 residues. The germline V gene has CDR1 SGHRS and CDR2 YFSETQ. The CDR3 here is CASSLGQGGETQYF. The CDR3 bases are TGCGCCAGCAGCTTAGGACAGGGCGGGGAGACCCAGTACTTC.

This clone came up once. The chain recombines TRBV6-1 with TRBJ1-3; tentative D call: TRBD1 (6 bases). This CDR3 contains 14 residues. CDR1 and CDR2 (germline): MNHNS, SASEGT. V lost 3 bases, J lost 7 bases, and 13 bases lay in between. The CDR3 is CASSDVQGRNTIYF. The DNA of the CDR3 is TGTGCCAGCAGTGACGTACAGGGTCGGAACACCATATATTTT.

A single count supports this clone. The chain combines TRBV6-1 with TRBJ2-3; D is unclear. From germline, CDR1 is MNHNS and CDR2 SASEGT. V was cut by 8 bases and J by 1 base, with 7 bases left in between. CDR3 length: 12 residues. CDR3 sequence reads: CASGVRTDTQYF. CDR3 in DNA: TGTGCCAGCGGGGTCCGCACAGATACGCAGTATTTT.

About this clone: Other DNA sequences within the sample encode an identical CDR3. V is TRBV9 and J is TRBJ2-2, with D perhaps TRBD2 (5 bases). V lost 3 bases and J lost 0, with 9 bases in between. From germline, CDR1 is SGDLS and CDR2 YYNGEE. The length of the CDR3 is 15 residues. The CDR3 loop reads CASSGAGTNTGELFF. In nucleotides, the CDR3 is TGTGCCAGCAGCGGAGCCGGGACGAACACCGGGGAGCTGTTTTTT.

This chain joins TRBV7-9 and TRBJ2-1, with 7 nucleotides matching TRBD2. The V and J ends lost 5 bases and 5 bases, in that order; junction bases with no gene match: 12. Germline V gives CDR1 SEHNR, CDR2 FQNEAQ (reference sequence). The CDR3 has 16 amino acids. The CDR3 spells CASSLPPGGRDNEQFF. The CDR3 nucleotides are TGTGCCAGCAGCCTCCCCCCCGGTGGGAGGGACAATGAGCAGTTCTTC.